This T cell receptor (beta chain) was observed in a study of tumor-infiltrating lymphocytes in oesophageal squamous cell carcinoma. From the PCR reads, TCRdb called clonotypes with MiXCR, one entry per CDR3 protein. The profile shows approximately 9,700 distinct CDR3 sequences, approximately 59% of them singletons. In germline, CDR1 is LGHDT, CDR2 YNNKEL (reference sequence). The CDR3 sequence is 15 residues long. This chain connects TRBV3-1 to TRBJ2-6; possible D gene TRBD1, 6 bases. The end of the DNA aligns better with TRBJ2-7, so the J call may be wrong. The TCR sequence derives from a female donor with esophageal squamous cell carcinoma. Sequenced sample: esophageal tumor tissue. The CDR3 nucleotides read TGTGCCAGCAGTTTGCCATTCCGGTCAGGGGCCGAGCAGTACTTC. Translation: CASSLPFRSGAEQYF.